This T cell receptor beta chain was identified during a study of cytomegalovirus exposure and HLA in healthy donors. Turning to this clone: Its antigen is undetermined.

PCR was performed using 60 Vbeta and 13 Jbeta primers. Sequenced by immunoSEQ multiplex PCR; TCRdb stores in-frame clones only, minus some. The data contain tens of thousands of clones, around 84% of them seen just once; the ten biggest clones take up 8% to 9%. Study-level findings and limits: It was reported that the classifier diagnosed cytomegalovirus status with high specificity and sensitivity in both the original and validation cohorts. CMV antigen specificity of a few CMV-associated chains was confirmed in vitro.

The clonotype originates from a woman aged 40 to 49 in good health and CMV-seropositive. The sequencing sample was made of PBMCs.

The CDR3 region has the DNA TGTGCCAGCTCACCAGACGTCAGGCAAAACACCATATATTTT. Protein: CASSPDVRQNTIYF. The chain has TRBV18 and TRBJ1-3; D is ambiguous. Per germline, CDR1 KGHSH and CDR2 LQKENI. This CDR3 is 14 amino acids long. Between the trimmed V and J ends, which lost 2 bases and 6 bases, there was a span of 11 bases.